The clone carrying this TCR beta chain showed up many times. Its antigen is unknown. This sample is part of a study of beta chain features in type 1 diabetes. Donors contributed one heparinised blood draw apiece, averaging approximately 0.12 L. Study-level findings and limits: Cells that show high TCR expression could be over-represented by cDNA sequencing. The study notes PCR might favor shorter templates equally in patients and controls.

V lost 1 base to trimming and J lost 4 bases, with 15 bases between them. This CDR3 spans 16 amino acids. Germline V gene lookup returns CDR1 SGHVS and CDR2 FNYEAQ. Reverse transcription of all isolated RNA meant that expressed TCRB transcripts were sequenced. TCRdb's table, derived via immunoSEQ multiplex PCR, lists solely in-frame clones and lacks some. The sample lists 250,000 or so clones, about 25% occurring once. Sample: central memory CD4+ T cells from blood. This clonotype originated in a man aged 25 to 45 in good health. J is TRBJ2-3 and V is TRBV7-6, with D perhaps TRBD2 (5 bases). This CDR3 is CASSLDRVPGADTQYF. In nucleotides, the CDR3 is TGTGCCAGCAGCTTAGATCGAGTCCCCGGGGCAGATACGCAGTATTTT.